Listed here are 20 T cell receptor beta chains from one sample, sequenced in a study of blood T cell repertoires in COVID-19. Sequencing was performed with immunoSEQ multiplex PCR; in TCRdb, only in-frame clones are kept and a portion is missing. The sample records about 90,000 clones, around 72% being singletons. The specimen was peripheral blood. These receptors were obtained from a woman older than 75 with acute or convalescent COVID-19.

Here the CDR3 DNA reads TGCGCCAGCAGCCAAGCTCTATACAGCGGGGCCGAAGAGCAGTACTTC. Translation gives CASSQALYSGAEEQYF. This chain uses TRBV4-3 with TRBJ2-7, with TRBD2 matching 7 bases. The trim removed 1 base at V and 7 bases at J, leaving 13 bases unmatched. This CDR3 contains 16 residues. Germline V gives CDR1 LGHNA, CDR2 YSLEER.

The V and J genes are TRBV3-1 (or the pseudogene TRBV3-2) and TRBJ2-2; 9 nucleotides agree with TRBD1. CDR1 is LGHDT and CDR2 is YNNKEL in the germline V gene (reference sequence). This CDR3 is built from 17 residues. V shed 4 bases, J shed 4 bases, and the junction held 10 bases outside the gene matches. The CDR3 bases are TGTGCCAGCAGCCCCATCGAAGGACAGGGGTCCACCGGGGAGCTGTTTTTT. Residues: CASSPIEGQGSTGELFF.

The sample holds many counts of this clone. The J gene is TRBJ1-3, the V gene TRBV11-1, with a tentative D call TRBD1 (6 bases). Between the trimmed V and J ends, which lost 6 bases and 2 bases, there was a span of 17 bases. Germline V gene lookup returns CDR1 SGHAT and CDR2 FQDESV (reference sequence). There are 16 residues in the CDR3. CDR3 protein: CASSLQGRRAGNTIYF. The CDR3, as DNA: TGTGCCAGCAGTCTACAGGGAAGGCGTGCTGGAAACACCATATATTTT.

The chain employs TRBV2 and TRBJ1-3, with D unresolved. This CDR3 is 16 amino acids long. Germline CDR1 is SNHLY and CDR2 is FYNNEI. The V and J ends lost 1 base and 2 bases respectively, with 12 bases between them. CDR3 sequence: CASSEETIGTGNTIYF. CDR3 coding DNA: TGTGCCAGCAGTGAAGAAACTATCGGGACTGGAAACACCATATATTTT.

This chain joins TRBV6-5 and TRBJ2-4, with a possible D match to TRBD1 (5 bases). Germline CDR1 MNHEY, CDR2 SVGAGI. Trimming stripped 5 bases from V and 0 bases from J, with 8 bases between. CDR3 size: 14 residues. The CDR3 nucleotides read TGTGCCAGCAGTCCAGGGATAGCCAAAAACATTCAGTACTTC. This gives the protein CASSPGIAKNIQYF.

The chain uses TRBV11-1 and TRBJ2-2; TRBD2 aligns across 7 bases. The CDR3 is 16 amino acids. The germline V gene encodes CDR1 SGHAT and CDR2 FQDESV (reference sequence). J lost 0 bases, V lost 1 base, and 2 bases had no gene match. In DNA, the CDR3 is TGTGCCAGCAGCTTAGGGAGCGGGACGAACACCGGGGAGCTGTTTTTT. It specifies CASSLGSGTNTGELFF.

CDR3 residues: CASSYSVNYEQYF. In nucleotides, the CDR3 is TGTGCCAGCAGTTACTCCGTAAACTACGAGCAGTACTTC. The chain has TRBV6-5 and TRBJ2-7; no reliable D call. Germline loops: CDR1 MNHEY, CDR2 SVGAGI. There are 13 residues in the CDR3. V lost 0 bases to trimming and J lost 3 bases, with 6 bases between them.

The chain joins TRBV21-1 to TRBJ2-2; the D call TRBD1 from the table was never checked on the DNA. TRBV21-1 is tagged as a pseudogene. CDR3 length: 19 amino acids. CDR3 sequence: CASSPGPVLDTSNTGELFF. The CDR3 DNA reads as TGTGCCAGCAGCCCTGGCCCGGTCCTGGACACTTCGAACACCGGGGAGCTGTTTTTT.

The rearrangement joins TRBV4-2 to TRBJ2-2; D gene ambiguous. This CDR3 spans 13 amino acids. CDR1 is LGHNA, CDR2 YNFKEQ, per germline. Trimming took 4 bases from V and 0 from J, leaving 3 bases between them. This CDR3 is CASSPPNTGELFF. In nucleotides, the CDR3 is TGTGCCAGCAGCCCTCCGAACACCGGGGAGCTGTTTTTT.

This clone is categorized as medium-sized. This chain uses TRBV4-3 with TRBJ2-1; 10 nucleotides agree with TRBD2. Trimming at V came to 3 bases and at J to 3 bases, leaving 5 bases not matched to a gene. From germline, CDR1 is LGHNA and CDR2 YSLEER. The CDR3 is 16 amino acids. In DNA form, the CDR3 reads TGCGCCAGCAGCCAGTCCAGCGGGGGGGACTACAATGAGCAGTTCTTC. The encoded protein is CASSQSSGGDYNEQFF.

V is TRBV5-5 and J is TRBJ2-7; D might be TRBD1 (5 bases). CDR3 length: 16 amino acids. Trimming removed 1 base from V and 2 bases from J, with 16 bases in between. Germline CDR1 is SGHKS and CDR2 is YYEKEE (reference sequence). The CDR3 bases are TGTGCCAGCAGCTTGTATCTTACAGGAGCACCCTACGAGCAGTACTTC. This codes for CASSLYLTGAPYEQYF.

The chain is built from TRBV6-5 and TRBJ2-7, with 15 nucleotides matching TRBD2. In germline, CDR1 is MNHEY, CDR2 SVGAGI. This CDR3 has 15 amino acids. V was clipped by 6 bases and J by 6 bases; unmatched bases: 6. The CDR3 protein is CASRRPGLAGGEQYF. Written as DNA, the CDR3 is TGTGCCAGCAGACGACCGGGACTAGCGGGGGGCGAGCAGTACTTC.

The chain couples TRBV6-1 to TRBJ1-5; 10 bases map to TRBD1. Germline CDR1 MNHNS, CDR2 SASEGT. There are 13 residues in the CDR3. The trim removed 5 bases at V and 10 bases at J, leaving 5 bases unmatched. In nucleotides, the CDR3 is TGTGCCAGCAGTAAGGGACAGGGGAATCCCCAGCATTTT. Residues: CASSKGQGNPQHF.

This chain joins TRBV7-2 and TRBJ1-5, with TRBD1 as a possible D gene (6 bases). V lost 4 bases and J lost 5, with 12 bases in between. Germline CDR1 SGHTA, CDR2 FQGNSA. This CDR3 comprises 14 residues. The CDR3 reads CASSSQGGDQPQHF. The CDR3 bases are TGTGCCAGCAGCTCTCAAGGGGGGGATCAGCCCCAGCATTTT.

The chain is built from TRBV6-5 and TRBJ1-2, with 7 bases that match TRBD1. The CDR3 consists of 12 residues. The germline V gene has CDR1 MNHEY and CDR2 SVGAGI. V dropped 6 bases and J dropped 6; count of bases not matched to a gene: 4. The CDR3 DNA reads as TGTGCCAGCAGCTCAGGGGGAGATGGCTACACCTTC. Translation gives CASSSGGDGYTF.

The rearrangement uses TRBV18 and TRBJ1-6; D not certain. Germline loops: CDR1 KGHSH, CDR2 LQKENI. Between the trimmed V and J ends, which lost 3 bases and 0 bases, there was a span of 12 bases. There are 17 residues in the CDR3. Written as DNA, the CDR3 is TGTGCCAGCTCACCCAGGAGGACGGGCTCCTATAATTCACCCCTCCACTTT. Its translation is CASSPRRTGSYNSPLHF.

In this sample, this clone turned up once. The chain's CDR3 is CASSGRGGNTEAFF. The CDR3 DNA follows: TGCGCCAGCAGCGGTAGAGGGGGTAACACTGAAGCTTTCTTT. The rearrangement uses TRBV5-1 and TRBJ1-1; possibly TRBD1 for D (6 bases). CDR3 length equals 14 residues. Germline V gives CDR1 SGHRS, CDR2 YFSETQ. V dropped 4 bases and J dropped 2 bases, with 12 bases sitting between them. The full variable domain, completed using reference TRBV5-1 and TRBJ1-1, is KAGVTQTPRYLIKTRGQQVTLSCSPISGHRSVSWYQQTPGQGLQFLFEYFSETQRNKGNFPGRFSGRQFSNSRSEMNVSTLELGDSALYLCASSGRGGNTEAFFGQGTRLTVV.

The chain is built from TRBV2 and TRBJ2-5; D is perhaps TRBD2 (6 bases). V shed 4 bases and J shed 5 bases, with 8 bases lying between them. Looked up from germline, CDR1 is SNHLY and CDR2 is FYNNEI. The CDR3 spans 12 residues. The CDR3 coding sequence is TGTGCCAGCAGTGGAGGAGGGGAGACCCAGTACTTC. Translating it yields CASSGGGETQYF.

The rearrangement links TRBV4-2 to TRBJ2-5; TRBD1 matches at 7 bases. The CDR3 covers 15 residues. Germline V gene sequence: CDR1 LGHNA, CDR2 YNFKEQ. The V gene end was trimmed by 3 bases and the J gene end by 1 base; junction bases not matched to a gene: 5. The DNA for the CDR3 is TGTGCCAGCAGCCAGGCAGGGGGTAGCCAAGAGACCCAGTACTTC. Its protein is CASSQAGGSQETQYF.

The rearrangement joins TRBV11-3 to TRBJ2-2; 7 positions match TRBD2. There are 14 residues in the CDR3. The ends lost 5 bases at V and 7 bases at J; junction bases unmatched: 7. CDR1 SGHNT and CDR2 YENEEA come from the germline V gene. The CDR3 sequence is CASSPAGGYGELFF. CDR3 nucleotides: TGTGCCAGCAGCCCGGCCGGGGGGTACGGGGAGCTGTTTTTT.